This TCR beta chain is from a study of blood T cell repertoires in COVID-19. Study-wide context: COVID-19 samples, acute and convalescent, were from the United States, Italy and Spain. T cells, B-cell-depleted T cells, or PBMCs supplied cDNA or gDNA.

Original methodology: Nucleated cell number was recorded as an estimate derived from reference gene primer amplification. Sequenced by immunoSEQ multiplex PCR; TCRdb stores in-frame clones only, minus some. V and J calls and clone size are copied from that table; D and trimming were computed from the DNA. The data show some 22,000 clones, 85% to 90% seen once. The J segment lost 9 bases and the V segment lost 4 bases, leaving 12 bases of the junction unmatched. CDR1 and CDR2 (germline): LNHDA, SQIVND (reference sequence). CDR3 length: 16 amino acids. This clone was seen more than once but under ten times.

This sequence was found in a woman aged 80 or over with acute or convalescent COVID-19. The J gene is TRBJ2-1, the V gene TRBV19; 10 bases map to TRBD2. The sample comprised peripheral blood. The CDR3 here is CASSNTASGGAGEQFF. CDR3 sequence (DNA): TGTGCCAGTAGTAACACGGCCAGCGGGGGGGCGGGTGAGCAGTTCTTC. Using reference TRBV19 and TRBJ2-1 for the parts outside the CDR3, the full variable domain is DGGITQSPKYLFRKEGQNVTLSCEQNLNHDAMYWYRQDPGQGLRLIYYSQIVNDFQKGDIAEGYSVSREKKESFPLTVTSAQKNPTAFYLCASSNTASGGAGEQFFGPGTRLTVL.